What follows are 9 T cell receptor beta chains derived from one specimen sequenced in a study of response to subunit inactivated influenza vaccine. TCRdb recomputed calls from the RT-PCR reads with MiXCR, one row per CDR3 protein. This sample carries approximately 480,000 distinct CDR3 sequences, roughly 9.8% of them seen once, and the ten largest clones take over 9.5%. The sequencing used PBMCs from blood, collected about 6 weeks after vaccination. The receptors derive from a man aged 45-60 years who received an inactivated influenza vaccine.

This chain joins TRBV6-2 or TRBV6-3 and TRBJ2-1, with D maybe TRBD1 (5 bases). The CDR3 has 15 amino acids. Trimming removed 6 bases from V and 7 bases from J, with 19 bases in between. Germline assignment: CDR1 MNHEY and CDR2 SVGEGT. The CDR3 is CASSKGFESGNEQFF. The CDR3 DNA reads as TGTGCCAGCAGCAAGGGGTTTGAGTCAGGTAATGAGCAGTTCTTC.

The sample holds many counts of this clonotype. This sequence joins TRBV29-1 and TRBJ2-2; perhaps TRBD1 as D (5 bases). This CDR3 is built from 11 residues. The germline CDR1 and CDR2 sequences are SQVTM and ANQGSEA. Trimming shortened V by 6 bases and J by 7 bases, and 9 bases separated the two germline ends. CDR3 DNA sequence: TGCAGCGTCCACAGGAACGGGGAGCTGTTTTTT. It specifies CSVHRNGELFF.

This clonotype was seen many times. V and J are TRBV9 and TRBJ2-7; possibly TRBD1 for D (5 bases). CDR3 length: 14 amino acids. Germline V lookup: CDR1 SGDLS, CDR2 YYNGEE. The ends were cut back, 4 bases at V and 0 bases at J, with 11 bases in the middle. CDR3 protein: CASSSRVDSYEQYF. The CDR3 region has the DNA TGTGCCAGCAGCTCCAGGGTCGACTCCTACGAGCAGTACTTC. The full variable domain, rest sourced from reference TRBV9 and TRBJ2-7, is DSGVTQTPKHLITATGQRVTLRCSPRSGDLSVYWYQQSLDQGLQFLIQYYNGEERAKGNILERFSAQQFPDLHSELNLSSLELGDSALYFCASSSRVDSYEQYFGPGTRLTVT.

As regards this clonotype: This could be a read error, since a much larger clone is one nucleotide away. CDR3 protein: CASSLDQGPYELYF. The DNA of the CDR3 is TGTGCCAGCAGCTTAGATCAGGGACCCTACGAGCTGTACTTC. The chain couples TRBV7-2 to TRBJ2-7; D may correspond to TRBD1 or TRBD2 (5 bases each). The CDR3 has 14 amino acids. Germline assignment: CDR1 SGHTA and CDR2 FQGNSA.

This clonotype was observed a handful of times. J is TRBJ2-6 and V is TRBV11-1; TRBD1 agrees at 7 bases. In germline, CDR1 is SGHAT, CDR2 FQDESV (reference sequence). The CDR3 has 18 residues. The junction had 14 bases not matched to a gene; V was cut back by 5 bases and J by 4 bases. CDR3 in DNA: TGTGCCAGCAGCAGGGGACAGTTCTCACCGGGGGGGGCCAACGTCCTGACTTTC. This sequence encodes CASSRGQFSPGGANVLTF.

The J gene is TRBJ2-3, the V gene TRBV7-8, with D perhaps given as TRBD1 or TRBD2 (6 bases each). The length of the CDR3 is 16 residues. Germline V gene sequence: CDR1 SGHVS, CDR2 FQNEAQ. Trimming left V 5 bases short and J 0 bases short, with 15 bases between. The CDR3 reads CASSGRGGMSTDTQYF. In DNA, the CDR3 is TGTGCCAGCAGCGGAAGAGGGGGGATGAGCACAGATACGCAGTATTTT.

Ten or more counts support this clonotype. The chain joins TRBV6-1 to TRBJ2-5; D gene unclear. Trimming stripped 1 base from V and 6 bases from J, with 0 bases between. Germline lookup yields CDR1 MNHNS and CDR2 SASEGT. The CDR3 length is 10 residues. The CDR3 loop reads CASSEETQYF. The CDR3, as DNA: TGTGCCAGCAGTGAAGAGACCCAGTACTTC.

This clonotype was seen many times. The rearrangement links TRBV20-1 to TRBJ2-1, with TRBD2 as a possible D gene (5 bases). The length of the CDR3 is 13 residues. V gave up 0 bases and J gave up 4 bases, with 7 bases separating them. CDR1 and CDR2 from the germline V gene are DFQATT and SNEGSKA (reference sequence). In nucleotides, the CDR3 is TGCAGTGCTAGAGATCGGGGTTACAATGAGCAGTTCTTC. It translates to CSARDRGYNEQFF.

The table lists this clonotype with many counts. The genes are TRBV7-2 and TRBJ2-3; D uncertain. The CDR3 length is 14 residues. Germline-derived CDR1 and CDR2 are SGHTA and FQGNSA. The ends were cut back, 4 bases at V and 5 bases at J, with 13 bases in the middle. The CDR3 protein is CASSSDGPGDTQYF. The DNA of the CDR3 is TGTGCCAGCAGCTCAGACGGACCGGGAGATACGCAGTATTTT. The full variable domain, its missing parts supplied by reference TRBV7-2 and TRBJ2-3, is GAGVSQSPSNKVTEKGKDVELRCDPISGHTALYWYRQSLGQGLEFLIYFQGNSAPDKSGLPSDRFSAERTGGSVSTLTIQRTQQEDSAVYLCASSSDGPGDTQYFGPGTRLTVL.